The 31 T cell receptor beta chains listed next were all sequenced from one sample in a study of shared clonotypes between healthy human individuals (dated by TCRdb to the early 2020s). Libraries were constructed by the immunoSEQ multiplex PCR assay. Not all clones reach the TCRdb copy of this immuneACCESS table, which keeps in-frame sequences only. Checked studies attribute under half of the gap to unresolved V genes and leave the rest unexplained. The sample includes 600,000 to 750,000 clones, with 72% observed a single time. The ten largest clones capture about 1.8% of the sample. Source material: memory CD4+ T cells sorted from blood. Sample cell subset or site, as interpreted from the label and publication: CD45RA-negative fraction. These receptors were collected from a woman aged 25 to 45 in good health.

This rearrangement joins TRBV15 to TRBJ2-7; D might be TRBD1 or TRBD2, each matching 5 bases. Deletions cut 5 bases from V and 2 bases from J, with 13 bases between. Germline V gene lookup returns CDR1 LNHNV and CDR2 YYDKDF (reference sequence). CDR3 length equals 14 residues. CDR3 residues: CATSDGAGTYEQYF. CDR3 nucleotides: TGTGCCACCAGCGATGGGGCCGGGACCTACGAGCAGTACTTC.

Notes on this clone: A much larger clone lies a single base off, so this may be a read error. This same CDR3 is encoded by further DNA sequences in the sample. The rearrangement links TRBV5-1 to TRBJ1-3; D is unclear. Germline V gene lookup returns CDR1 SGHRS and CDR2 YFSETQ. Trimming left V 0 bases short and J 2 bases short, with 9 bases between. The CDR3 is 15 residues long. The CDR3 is CASSLAPGTGNTIYF. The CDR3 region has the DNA TGCGCCAGCAGCTTGGCCCCGGGAACTGGAAACACCATATATTTT.

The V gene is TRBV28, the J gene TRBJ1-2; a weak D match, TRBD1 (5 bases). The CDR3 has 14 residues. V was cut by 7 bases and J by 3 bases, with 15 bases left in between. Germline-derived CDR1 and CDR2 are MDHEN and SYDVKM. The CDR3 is CASKGGAGDYGYTF. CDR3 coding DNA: TGTGCCAGCAAGGGAGGGGCAGGTGACTATGGCTACACCTTC.

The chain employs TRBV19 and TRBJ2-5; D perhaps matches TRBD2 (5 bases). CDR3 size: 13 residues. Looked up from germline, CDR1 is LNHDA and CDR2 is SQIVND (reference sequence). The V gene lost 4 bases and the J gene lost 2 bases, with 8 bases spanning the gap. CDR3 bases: TGTGCCAGTAGTACGCGGGTTCAAGAGACCCAGTACTTC. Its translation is CASSTRVQETQYF.

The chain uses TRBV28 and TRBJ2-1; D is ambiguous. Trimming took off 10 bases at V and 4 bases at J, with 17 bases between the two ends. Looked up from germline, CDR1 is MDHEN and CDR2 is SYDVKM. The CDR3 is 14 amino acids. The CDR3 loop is CAISAGVGYNEQFF. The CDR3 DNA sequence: TGTGCCATCTCGGCCGGAGTAGGGTACAATGAGCAGTTCTTC.

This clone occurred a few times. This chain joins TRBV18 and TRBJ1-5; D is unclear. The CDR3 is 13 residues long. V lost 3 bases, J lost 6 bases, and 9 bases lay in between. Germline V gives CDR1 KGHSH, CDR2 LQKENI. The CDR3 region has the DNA TGTGCCAGCTCACCTGGGTCTGGTCAGCCCCAGCATTTT. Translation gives CASSPGSGQPQHF.

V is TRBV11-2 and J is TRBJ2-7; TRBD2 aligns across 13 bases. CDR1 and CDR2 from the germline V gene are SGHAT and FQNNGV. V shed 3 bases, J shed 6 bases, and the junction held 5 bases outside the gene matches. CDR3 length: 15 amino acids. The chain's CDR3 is CASSFRLAGGSEQYF. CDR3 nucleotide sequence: TGTGCCAGCAGCTTTAGACTAGCGGGAGGCTCCGAGCAGTACTTC.

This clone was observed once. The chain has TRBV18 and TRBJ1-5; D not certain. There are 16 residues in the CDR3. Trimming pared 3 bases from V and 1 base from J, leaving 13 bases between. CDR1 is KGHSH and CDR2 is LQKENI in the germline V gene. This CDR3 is CASSPPGPVSNQPQHF. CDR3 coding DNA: TGTGCCAGCTCACCCCCCGGCCCGGTCAGCAATCAGCCCCAGCATTTT.

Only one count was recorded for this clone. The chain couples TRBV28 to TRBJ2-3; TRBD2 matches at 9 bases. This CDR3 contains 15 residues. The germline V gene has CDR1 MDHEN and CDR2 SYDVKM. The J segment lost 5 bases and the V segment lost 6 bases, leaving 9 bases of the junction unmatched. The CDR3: CASSQTSGRGDTQYF. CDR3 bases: TGTGCCAGCAGCCAGACTAGCGGTCGGGGAGATACGCAGTATTTT.

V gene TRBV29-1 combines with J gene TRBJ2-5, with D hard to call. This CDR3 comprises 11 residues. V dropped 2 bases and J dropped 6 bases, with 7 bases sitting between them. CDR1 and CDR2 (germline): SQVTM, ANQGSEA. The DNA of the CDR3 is TGCAGCGTTGAATTGATGCAGACCCAGTACTTC. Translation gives CSVELMQTQYF.

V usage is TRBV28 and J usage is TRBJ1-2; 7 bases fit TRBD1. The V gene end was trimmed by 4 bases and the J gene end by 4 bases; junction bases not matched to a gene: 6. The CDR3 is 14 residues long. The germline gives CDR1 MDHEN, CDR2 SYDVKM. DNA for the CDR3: TGTGCCAGCAGTTCCCAGACAGGGCTCTATGGCTACACCTTC. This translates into CASSSQTGLYGYTF.

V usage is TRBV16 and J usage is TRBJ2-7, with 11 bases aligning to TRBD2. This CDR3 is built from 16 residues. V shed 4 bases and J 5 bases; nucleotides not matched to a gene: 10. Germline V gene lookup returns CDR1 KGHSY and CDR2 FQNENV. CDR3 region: CASSLHSGRASNEQYF. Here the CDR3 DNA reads TGTGCCAGCAGCCTCCATAGCGGGAGGGCGAGCAACGAGCAGTACTTC.

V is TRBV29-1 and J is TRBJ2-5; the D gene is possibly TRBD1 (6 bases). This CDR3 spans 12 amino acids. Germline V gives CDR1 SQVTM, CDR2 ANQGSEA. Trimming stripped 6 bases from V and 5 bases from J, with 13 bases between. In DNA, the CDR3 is TGCAGCGTGTCCGGGACAACCGAGACCCAGTACTTC. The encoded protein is CSVSGTTETQYF.

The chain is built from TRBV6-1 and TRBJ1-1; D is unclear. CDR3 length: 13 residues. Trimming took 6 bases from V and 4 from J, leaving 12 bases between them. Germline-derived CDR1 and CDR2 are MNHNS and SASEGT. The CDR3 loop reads CASSYDEFTEAFF. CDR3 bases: TGTGCCAGCAGCTACGACGAATTCACTGAAGCTTTCTTT.

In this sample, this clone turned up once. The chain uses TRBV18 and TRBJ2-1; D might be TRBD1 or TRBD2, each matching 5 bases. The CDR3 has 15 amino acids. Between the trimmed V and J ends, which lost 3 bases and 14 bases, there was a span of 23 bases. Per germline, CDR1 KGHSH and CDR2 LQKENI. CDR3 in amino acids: CASSPGTQGRPQEFF. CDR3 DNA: TGTGCCAGCTCACCCGGGACCCAGGGACGACCTCAGGAGTTCTTC.

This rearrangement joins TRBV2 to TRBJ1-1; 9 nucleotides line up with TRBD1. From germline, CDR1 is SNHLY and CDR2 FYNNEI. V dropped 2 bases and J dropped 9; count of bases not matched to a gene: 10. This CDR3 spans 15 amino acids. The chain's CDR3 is CASSELQGAVLKAFF. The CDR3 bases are TGTGCCAGCAGTGAATTACAGGGGGCGGTTCTGAAAGCTTTCTTT. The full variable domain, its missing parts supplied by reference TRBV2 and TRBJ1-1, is EPEVTQTPSHQVTQMGQEVILRCVPISNHLYFYWYRQILGQKVEFLVSFYNNEISEKSEIFDDQFSVERPDGSNFTLKIRSTKLEDSAMYFCASSELQGAVLKAFFGQGTRLTVV.

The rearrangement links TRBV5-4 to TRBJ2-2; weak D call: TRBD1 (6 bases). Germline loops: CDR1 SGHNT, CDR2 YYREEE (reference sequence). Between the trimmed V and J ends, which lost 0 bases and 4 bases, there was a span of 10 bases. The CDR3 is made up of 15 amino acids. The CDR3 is CASSLDRAGTGELFF. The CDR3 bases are TGTGCCAGCAGCTTGGACAGGGCAGGCACCGGGGAGCTGTTTTTT.

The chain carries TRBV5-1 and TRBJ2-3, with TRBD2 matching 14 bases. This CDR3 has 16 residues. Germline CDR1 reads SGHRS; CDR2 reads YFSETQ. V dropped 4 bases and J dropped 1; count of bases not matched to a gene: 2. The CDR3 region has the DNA TGCGCCAGCAGCAGGGGACTAGCGGGAGGCACAGATACGCAGTATTTT. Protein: CASSRGLAGGTDTQYF.

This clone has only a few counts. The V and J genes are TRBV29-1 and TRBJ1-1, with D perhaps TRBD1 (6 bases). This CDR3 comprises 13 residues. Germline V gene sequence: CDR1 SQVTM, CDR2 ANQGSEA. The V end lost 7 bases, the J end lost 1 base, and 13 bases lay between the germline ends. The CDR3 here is CSDMTGTNTEAFF. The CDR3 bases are TGCAGCGACATGACAGGTACGAACACTGAAGCTTTCTTT.

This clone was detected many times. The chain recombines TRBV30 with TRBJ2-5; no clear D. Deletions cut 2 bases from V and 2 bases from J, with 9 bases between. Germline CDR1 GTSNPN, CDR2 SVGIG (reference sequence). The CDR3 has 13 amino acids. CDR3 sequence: CAWSMSLQETQYF. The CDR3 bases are TGTGCCTGGAGTATGAGTTTGCAAGAGACCCAGTACTTC. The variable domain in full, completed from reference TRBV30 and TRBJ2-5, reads SQTIHQWPATLVQPVGSPLSLECTVEGTSNPNLYWYRQAAGRGLQLLFYSVGIGQISSEVPQNLSASRPQDRQFILSSKKLLLSDSGFYLCAWSMSLQETQYFGPGTRLLVL.

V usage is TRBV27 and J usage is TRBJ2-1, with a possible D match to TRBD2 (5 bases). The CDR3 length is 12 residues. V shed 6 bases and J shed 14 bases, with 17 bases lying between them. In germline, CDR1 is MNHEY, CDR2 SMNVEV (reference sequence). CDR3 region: CASRTGVGVKFF. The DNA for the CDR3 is TGTGCCAGCAGGACCGGGGTGGGCGTTAAGTTCTTC.

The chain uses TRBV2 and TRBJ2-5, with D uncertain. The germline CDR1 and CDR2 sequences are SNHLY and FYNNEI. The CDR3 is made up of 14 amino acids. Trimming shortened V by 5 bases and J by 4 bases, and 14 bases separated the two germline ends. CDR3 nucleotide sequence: TGTGCCAGCAGTCGACATGACGGGCGAGAGACCCAGTACTTC. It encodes CASSRHDGRETQYF.

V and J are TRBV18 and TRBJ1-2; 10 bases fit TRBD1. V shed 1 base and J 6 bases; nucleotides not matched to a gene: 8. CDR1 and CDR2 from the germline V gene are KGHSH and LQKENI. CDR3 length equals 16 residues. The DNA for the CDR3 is TGTGCCAGCTCACCACTGCCGCGGGACAGGGGTCATGGCTACACCTTC. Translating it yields CASSPLPRDRGHGYTF.

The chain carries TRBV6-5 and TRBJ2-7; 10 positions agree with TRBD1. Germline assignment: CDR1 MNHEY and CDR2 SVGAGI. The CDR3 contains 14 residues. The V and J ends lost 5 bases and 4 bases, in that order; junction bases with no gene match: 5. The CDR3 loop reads CASSKWDRGYEQYF. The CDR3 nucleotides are TGTGCCAGCAGTAAGTGGGACAGGGGATACGAGCAGTACTTC.

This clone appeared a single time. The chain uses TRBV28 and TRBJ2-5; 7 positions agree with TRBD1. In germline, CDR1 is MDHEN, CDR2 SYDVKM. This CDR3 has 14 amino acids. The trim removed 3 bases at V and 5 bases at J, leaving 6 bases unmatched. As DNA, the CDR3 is TGTGCCAGCAGTTTTAGAGGGGGCGCGGAGACCCAGTACTTC. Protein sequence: CASSFRGGAETQYF.

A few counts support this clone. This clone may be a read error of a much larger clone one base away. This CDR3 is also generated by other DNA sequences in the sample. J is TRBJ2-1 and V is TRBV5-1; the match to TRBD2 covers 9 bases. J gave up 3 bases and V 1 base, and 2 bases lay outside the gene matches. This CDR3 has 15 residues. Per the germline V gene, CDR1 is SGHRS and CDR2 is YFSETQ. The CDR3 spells CASSLSSGSYNEQFF. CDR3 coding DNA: TGCGCCAGCAGCTTGAGTAGCGGGAGCTACAATGAGCAGTTCTTC.

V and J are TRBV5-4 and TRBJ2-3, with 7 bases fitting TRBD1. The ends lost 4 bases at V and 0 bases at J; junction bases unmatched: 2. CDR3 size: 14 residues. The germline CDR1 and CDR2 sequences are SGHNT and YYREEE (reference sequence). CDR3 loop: CASSQTGSTDTQYF. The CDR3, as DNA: TGTGCCAGCAGCCAGACAGGGAGCACAGATACGCAGTATTTT.

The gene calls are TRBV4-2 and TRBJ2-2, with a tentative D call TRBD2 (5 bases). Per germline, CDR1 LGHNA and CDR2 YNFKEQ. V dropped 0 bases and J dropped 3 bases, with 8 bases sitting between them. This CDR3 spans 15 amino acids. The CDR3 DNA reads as TGTGCCAGCAGCCAAGAAACTAGTGACACCGGGGAGCTGTTTTTT. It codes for CASSQETSDTGELFF.

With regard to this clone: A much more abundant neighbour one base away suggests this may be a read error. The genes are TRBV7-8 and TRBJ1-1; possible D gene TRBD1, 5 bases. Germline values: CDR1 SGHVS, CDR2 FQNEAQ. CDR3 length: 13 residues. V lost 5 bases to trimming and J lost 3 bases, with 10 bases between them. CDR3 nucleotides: TGTGCCAGCAGCCAACAGGCTGACACTGAAGCTTTCTTT. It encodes CASSQQADTEAFF.

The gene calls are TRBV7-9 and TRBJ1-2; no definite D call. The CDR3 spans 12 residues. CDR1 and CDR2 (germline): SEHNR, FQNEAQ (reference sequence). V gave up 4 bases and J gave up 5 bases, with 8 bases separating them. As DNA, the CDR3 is TGTGCCAGCAGCTCTCCCCGTTATGGCTACACCTTC. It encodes CASSSPRYGYTF. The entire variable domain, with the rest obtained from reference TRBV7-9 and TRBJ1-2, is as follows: DTGVSQNPRHKITKRGQNVTFRCDPISEHNRLYWYRQTLGQGPEFLTYFQNEAQLEKSRLLSDRFSAERPKGSFSTLEIQRTEQGDSAMYLCASSSPRYGYTFGSGTRLTVV.

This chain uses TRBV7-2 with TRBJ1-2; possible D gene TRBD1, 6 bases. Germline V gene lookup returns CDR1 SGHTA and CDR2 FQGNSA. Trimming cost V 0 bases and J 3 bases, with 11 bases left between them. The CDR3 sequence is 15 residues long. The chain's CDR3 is CASSLAAGADYGYTF. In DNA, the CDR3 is TGTGCCAGCAGCTTAGCGGCGGGGGCGGACTATGGCTACACCTTC.